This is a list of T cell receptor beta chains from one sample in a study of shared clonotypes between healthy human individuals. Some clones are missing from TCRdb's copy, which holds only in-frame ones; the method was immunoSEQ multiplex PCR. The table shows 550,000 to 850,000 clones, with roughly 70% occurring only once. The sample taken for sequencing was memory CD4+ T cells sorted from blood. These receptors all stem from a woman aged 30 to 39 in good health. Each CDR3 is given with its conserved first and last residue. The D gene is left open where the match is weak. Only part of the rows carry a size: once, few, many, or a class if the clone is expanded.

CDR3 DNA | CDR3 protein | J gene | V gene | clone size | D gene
TGTGCCAGTAGCCCTTTGGGCGGAGGCTACGAGCAGTACTTC | CASSPLGGGYEQYF | TRBJ2-7 | TRBV19 | NA | NA
TGCGCCAGCAGCTTGGACAGGATCAACCCGAACACTGAAGCTTTCTTT | CASSLDRINPNTEAFF | TRBJ1-1 | TRBV5-1 | NA | NA
TGTGCCAGCAAGGGTCCCACGGGTGAAAAACTGTTTTTT | CASKGPTGEKLFF | TRBJ1-4 | TRBV2 | NA | NA
TGTGCCAGTAGATTGACCCATCAGCCCCAGCATTTT | CASRLTHQPQHF | TRBJ1-5 | TRBV19 | NA | NA
TGTGCCAGCAGAGGACTAGCGGGAGTTAACGAGCAGTACTTC | CASRGLAGVNEQYF | TRBJ2-7 | TRBV2 | NA | TRBD2
TGTGCCAGCAGCCGGGACAGGGTATACAATGAGCAGTTCTTC | CASSRDRVYNEQFF | TRBJ2-1 | TRBV7-3 | NA | TRBD1
TGTGCCAGCTCACCGACTTTGACAGGTGTGGGAAACACCATATATTTT | CASSPTLTGVGNTIYF | TRBJ1-3 | TRBV18 | NA | NA
TGTGCCAGCAGCTTTTCTAGCACAGATACGCAGTATTTT | CASSFSSTDTQYF | TRBJ2-3 | TRBV7-9 | NA | NA
TGTGCCAGCAGCGACGTGGGAGGGCCCGGGATTGGCGGGGAGCTGTTTTTT | CASSDVGGPGIGGELFF | TRBJ2-2 | TRBV9 | once | TRBD2
TGTGCCTGGAGTGTAGGGACAGGAGGCTACACCTTC | CAWSVGTGGYTF | TRBJ1-2 | TRBV30 | NA | TRBD1
TGTGCCAGCAGCGCGGGAGGCATCACAGATACGCAGTATTTT | CASSAGGITDTQYF | TRBJ2-3 | TRBV6-5 | NA | TRBD2
TGTGCCAGCAGTTTGCGGGGAGGGGCCAACGTCCTGACTTTC | CASSLRGGANVLTF | TRBJ2-6 | TRBV28 | once | NA
TGTGCCAGCACTGTTCTTCCGTCTGGGGCCAACGTCCTGACTTTC | CASTVLPSGANVLTF | TRBJ2-6 | TRBV6-1 | NA | NA
TGTGCCAGCCGGACTACCTCTACCGAGCAGTACTTC | CASRTTSTEQYF | TRBJ2-7 | TRBV28 | NA | NA
TGTGCCAGCCAGAGAGGGGGCACTGAAGCTTTCTTT | CASQRGGTEAFF | TRBJ1-1 | TRBV11-1 | once | NA
TGTGCCAGCAGCTACCAGGACGGGGTAGCCTACGAGCAGTACTTC | CASSYQDGVAYEQYF | TRBJ2-7 | TRBV7-2 | NA | NA
TGCGCCAGCAGCTTCCGACTAGCGGGAGGAAAAGATACGCAGTATTTT | CASSFRLAGGKDTQYF | TRBJ2-3 | TRBV4-1 | NA | TRBD2
TGTGCCAGCAGCCTTCTCAGGGTTGGGGCCGAGCAGTACTTC | CASSLLRVGAEQYF | TRBJ2-7 | TRBV11-2 | NA | NA
TGCAGCGTTACACGAGGACAGGGAGCGGGCAATGAGCAGTTCTTC | CSVTRGQGAGNEQFF | TRBJ2-1 | TRBV29-1 | NA | TRBD1
TGTGCCAGCAGTGAACGCGGCAGAGAAGAGACCCAGTACTTC | CASSERGREETQYF | TRBJ2-5 | TRBV6-1 | once | NA
TGTGCCTACCAAGACAGGGCCTATGGCTACACCTTC | CAYQDRAYGYTF | TRBJ1-2 | TRBV30 | NA | TRBD1
TGTGCCAGCAGTTTTGGACTAGCGGGGATAGATACGCAGTATTTT | CASSFGLAGIDTQYF | TRBJ2-3 | TRBV27 | NA | TRBD2
TGTGCCAGCAGCTCTGGGTCTTCGGCCCAGCATTTT | CASSSGSSAQHF | TRBJ1-5 | TRBV7-9 | many | NA
TGCGCCAGCAGCTTGTTTAGCGGTATACAAGAGACCCAGTACTTC | CASSLFSGIQETQYF | TRBJ2-5 | TRBV5-1 | NA | NA
TGTGCCAGCAGGCTAGGGACAGAGACTGGCTACACCTTC | CASRLGTETGYTF | TRBJ1-2 | TRBV6-5 | NA | TRBD1
TGCGCCAGCAGCTTGGAGTCGGGGCCCAACTATGGCTACACCTTC | CASSLESGPNYGYTF | TRBJ1-2 | TRBV5-1 | many | NA
TGTGCCTACGGACAGGGGGTCTACGAGCAGTACTTC | CAYGQGVYEQYF | TRBJ2-7 | TRBV30 | once | TRBD1
TGCGCCAGCAGCGAGAGGGGTATATCCTACGAGCAGTACTTC | CASSERGISYEQYF | TRBJ2-7 | TRBV5-1 | NA | NA
TGTGCCTGGGGGGAGACTAGACAGCCCCAGCATTTT | CAWGETRQPQHF | TRBJ1-5 | TRBV30 | many | NA
TGTGCCAGCAGTTTATTAGGGCCCCAAACCGGGGAGCTGTTTTTT | CASSLLGPQTGELFF | TRBJ2-2 | TRBV27 | NA | NA
TGTGCCAGCAGGAATAGGGGGGAGACCCAGTACTTC | CASRNRGETQYF | TRBJ2-5 | TRBV27 | NA | NA
TGTGCCAGCAGCCCCCAGACCGCTAACATTCAGTACTTC | CASSPQTANIQYF | TRBJ2-4 | TRBV7-2 | NA | NA
TGCAGCGTTGGCCCCCTATATCCGCAGCCCCAGCATTTT | CSVGPLYPQPQHF | TRBJ1-5 | TRBV29-1 | NA | NA
TGTGCCAGCAGCCAAGGGGGCCCCGTCGCTTATAGCAATCAGCCCCAGCATTTT | CASSQGGPVAYSNQPQHF | TRBJ1-5 | TRBV5-6 | NA | TRBD1
TGTGCCAGCAGGGGGGGGGACAGAAGCAATCAGCCCCAGCATTTT | CASRGGDRSNQPQHF | TRBJ1-5 | TRBV6-5 | NA | TRBD1
TGTGCCAGTAGTCGTCGGGACAGGGGATCTAGTCAGCCCCAGCATTTT | CASSRRDRGSSQPQHF | TRBJ1-5 | TRBV19 | NA | TRBD1
TGTGCCAGCAGCTTCTCCGGAACAGAGACCCAGTACTTC | CASSFSGTETQYF | TRBJ2-5 | TRBV7-3 | NA | NA
TGTGCCAGTAGTTCATACACTGAAGCTTTCTTT | CASSSYTEAFF | TRBJ1-1 | TRBV19 | NA | NA
TGCGCCAGCAGTTACCCTATGCTAGCGGGAAAGTACGAGCAGTACTTC | CASSYPMLAGKYEQYF | TRBJ2-7 | TRBV10-1 | NA | TRBD2
TGTGCCAGCAGTTCCTTAGCGGGAGGGGGCTACGAGCAGTACTTC | CASSSLAGGGYEQYF | TRBJ2-7 | TRBV27 | NA | TRBD2
TGTGCCAGCAGCAAATCTAGTACCTGGAACACCGGGGAGCTGTTTTTT | CASSKSSTWNTGELFF | TRBJ2-2 | TRBV27 | NA | NA
TGCGCCAGCAGCTTGGACGGGACAAAAATCCATGGCTACACCTTC | CASSLDGTKIHGYTF | TRBJ1-2 | TRBV5-1 | NA | NA
TGTGCCAGCTCACCTCGAATTCCGGCCACTAGCACAGATACGCAGTATTTT | CASSPRIPATSTDTQYF | TRBJ2-3 | TRBV18 | NA | NA
TGTGCCTGGAGTGTTGGGACAGTGGAAGAGCAGTACTTC | CAWSVGTVEEQYF | TRBJ2-7 | TRBV30 | NA | TRBD1
TGTGCCACCCGGCACCCCCGAAAAACCACCGGGGAGCTGTTTTTT | CATRHPRKTTGELFF | TRBJ2-2 | TRBV27 | NA | NA
TGTGCCAGCAGTCGCCAGCAGCCCTGGACCGCTTCCAATGAAAAACTGTTTTTT | CASSRQQPWTASNEKLFF | TRBJ1-4 | TRBV27 | NA | NA
TGCGCCAGCAGCGTTGGGGACTCCTTCACCGGGGAGCTGTTTTTT | CASSVGDSFTGELFF | TRBJ2-2 | TRBV5-1 | NA | NA
TGTGCCAGCAGTTTATTACGGGTCTTTATATCCGAGCAGTACTTC | CASSLLRVFISEQYF | TRBJ2-7 | TRBV28 | NA | NA
TGCGCCAGCAGCCATTACGGGTCGAACACCGGGGAGCTGTTTTTT | CASSHYGSNTGELFF | TRBJ2-2 | TRBV4-1 | NA | NA
TGTGCCAGCAGCTTAGTTACTAGCGGGAGATACGACACCGGGGAGCTGTTTTTT | CASSLVTSGRYDTGELFF | TRBJ2-2 | TRBV11-2 | NA | TRBD2
TGTGCCAGCAGCTCCGCCCAATACAGGGGCTATGGCTACACCTTC | CASSSAQYRGYGYTF | TRBJ1-2 | TRBV7-9 | NA | TRBD1
TGTGCCAGCAGCACCCAAGCCGGGACAGGGGACACTGAAGCTTTCTTT | CASSTQAGTGDTEAFF | TRBJ1-1 | TRBV5-4 | NA | TRBD1